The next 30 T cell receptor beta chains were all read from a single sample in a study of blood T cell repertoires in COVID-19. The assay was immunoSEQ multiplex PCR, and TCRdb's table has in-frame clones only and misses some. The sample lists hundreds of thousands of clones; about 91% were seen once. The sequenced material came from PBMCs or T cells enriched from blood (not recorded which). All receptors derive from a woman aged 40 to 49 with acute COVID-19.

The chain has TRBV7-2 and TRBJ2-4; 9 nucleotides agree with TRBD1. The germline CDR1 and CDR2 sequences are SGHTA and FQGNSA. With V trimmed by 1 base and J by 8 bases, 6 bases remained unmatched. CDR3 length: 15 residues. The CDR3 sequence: CASSLGTGEVDIQYF. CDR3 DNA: TGTGCCAGCAGCTTAGGGACAGGGGAGGTAGACATTCAGTACTTC.

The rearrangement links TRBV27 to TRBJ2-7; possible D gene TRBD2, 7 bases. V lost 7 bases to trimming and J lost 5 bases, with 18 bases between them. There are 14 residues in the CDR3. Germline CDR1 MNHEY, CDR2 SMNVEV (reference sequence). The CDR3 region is CASTSGGAADEQYF. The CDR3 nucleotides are TGTGCCAGCACCTCGGGGGGCGCAGCGGACGAGCAGTACTTC.

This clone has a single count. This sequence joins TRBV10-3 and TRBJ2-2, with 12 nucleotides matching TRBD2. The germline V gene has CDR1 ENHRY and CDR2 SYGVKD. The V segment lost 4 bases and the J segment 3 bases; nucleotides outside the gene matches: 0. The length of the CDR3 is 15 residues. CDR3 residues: CAISGLAGDTGELFF. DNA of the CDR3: TGTGCCATCAGTGGACTAGCGGGAGACACCGGGGAGCTGTTTTTT.

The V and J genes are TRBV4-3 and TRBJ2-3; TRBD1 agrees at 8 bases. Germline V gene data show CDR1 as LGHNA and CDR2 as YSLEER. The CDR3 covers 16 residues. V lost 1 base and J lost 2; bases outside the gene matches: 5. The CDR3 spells CASSQGGTGHTDTQYF. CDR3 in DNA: TGCGCCAGCAGCCAAGGAGGGACAGGACACACAGATACGCAGTATTTT.

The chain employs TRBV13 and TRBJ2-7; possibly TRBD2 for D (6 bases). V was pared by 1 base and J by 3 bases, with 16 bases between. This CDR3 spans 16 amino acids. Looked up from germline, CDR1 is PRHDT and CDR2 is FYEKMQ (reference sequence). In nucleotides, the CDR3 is TGTGCCAGCAGCTTAGTTTCGTCGGGAGTAAGCTACGAGCAGTACTTC. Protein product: CASSLVSSGVSYEQYF.

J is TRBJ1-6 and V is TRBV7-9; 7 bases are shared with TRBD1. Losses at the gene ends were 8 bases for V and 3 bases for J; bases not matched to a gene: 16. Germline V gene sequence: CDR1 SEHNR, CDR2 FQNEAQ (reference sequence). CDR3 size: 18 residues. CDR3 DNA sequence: TGTGCCAGCTCCGGGGGACAGACCAAAACTAGCTATAATTCACCCCTCCACTTT. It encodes CASSGGQTKTSYNSPLHF.

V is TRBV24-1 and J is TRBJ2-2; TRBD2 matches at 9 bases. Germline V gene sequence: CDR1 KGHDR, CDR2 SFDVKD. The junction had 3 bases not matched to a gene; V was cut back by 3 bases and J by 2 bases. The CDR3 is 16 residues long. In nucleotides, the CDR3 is TGTGCCACCAGTGATGCTAGCGGGGCCAACACCGGGGAGCTGTTTTTT. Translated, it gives CATSDASGANTGELFF.

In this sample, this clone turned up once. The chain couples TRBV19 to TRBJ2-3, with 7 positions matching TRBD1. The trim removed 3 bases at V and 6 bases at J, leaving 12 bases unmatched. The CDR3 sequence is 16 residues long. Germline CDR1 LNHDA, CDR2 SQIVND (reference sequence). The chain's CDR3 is CASSIGKGASVDTQYF. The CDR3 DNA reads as TGTGCCAGTAGTATTGGGAAGGGGGCTTCTGTCGATACGCAGTATTTT.

The DNA of the CDR3 is TGTGCCAGCAGCCTAGGACAGAGCTATCAGCCCCAGCATTTT. It encodes CASSLGQSYQPQHF. The chain uses TRBV7-2 and TRBJ1-5, with D perhaps TRBD1 (6 bases). The V end lost 5 bases, the J end lost 5 bases, and 13 bases lay between the germline ends. The CDR3 consists of 14 residues. CDR1 and CDR2 (germline): SGHTA, FQGNSA.

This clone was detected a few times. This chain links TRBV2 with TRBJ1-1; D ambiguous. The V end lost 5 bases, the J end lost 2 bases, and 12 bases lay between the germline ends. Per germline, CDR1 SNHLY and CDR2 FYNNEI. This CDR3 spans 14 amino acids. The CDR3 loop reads CASSKGPLNTEAFF. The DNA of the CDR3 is TGTGCCAGCAGTAAAGGTCCCTTAAACACTGAAGCTTTCTTT.

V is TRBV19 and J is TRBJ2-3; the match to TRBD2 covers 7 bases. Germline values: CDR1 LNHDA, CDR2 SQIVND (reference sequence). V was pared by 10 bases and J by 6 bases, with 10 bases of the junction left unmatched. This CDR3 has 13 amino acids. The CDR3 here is CATSSSGSDTQYF. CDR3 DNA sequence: TGTGCCACCTCATCTAGCGGTTCTGATACGCAGTATTTT.

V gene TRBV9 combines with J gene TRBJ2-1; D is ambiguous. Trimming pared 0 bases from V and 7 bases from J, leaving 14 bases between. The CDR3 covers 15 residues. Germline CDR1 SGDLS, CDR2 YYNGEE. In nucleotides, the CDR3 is TGTGCCAGCAGCGTAGGAGGCATCGGGTATAATGAGCAGTTCTTC. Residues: CASSVGGIGYNEQFF.

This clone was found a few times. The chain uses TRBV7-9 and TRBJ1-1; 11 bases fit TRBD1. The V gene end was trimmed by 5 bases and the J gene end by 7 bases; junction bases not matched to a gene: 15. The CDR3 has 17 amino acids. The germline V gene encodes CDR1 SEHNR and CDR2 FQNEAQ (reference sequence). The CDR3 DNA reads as TGTGCCAGCAGCCGGAGACCCGGGACAGGGGGGTATTTTGAAGCTTTCTTT. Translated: CASSRRPGTGGYFEAFF.

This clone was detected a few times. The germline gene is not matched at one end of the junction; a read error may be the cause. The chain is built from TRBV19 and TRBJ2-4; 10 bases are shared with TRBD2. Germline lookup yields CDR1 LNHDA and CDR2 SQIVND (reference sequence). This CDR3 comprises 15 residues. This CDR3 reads CLRAGGPTVKNIQYF. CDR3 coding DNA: TGCCTGAGAGCGGGAGGGCCAACTGTCAAAAACATTCAGTACTTC.

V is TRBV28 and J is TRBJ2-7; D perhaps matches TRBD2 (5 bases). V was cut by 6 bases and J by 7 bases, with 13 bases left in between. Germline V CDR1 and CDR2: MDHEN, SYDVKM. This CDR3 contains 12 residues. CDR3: CASRDSPREQYF. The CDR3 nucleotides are TGTGCCAGCAGGGACTCTCCCCGAGAGCAGTACTTC.

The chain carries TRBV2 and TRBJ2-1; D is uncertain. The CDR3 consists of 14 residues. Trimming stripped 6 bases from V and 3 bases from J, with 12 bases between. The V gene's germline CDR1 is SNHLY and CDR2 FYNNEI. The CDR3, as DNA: TGTGCCAGCAGCCAAGTGATCAGCTACAATGAGCAGTTCTTC. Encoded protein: CASSQVISYNEQFF.

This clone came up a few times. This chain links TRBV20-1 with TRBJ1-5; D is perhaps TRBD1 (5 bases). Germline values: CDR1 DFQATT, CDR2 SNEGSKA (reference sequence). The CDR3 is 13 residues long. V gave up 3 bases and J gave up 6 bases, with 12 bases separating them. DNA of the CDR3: TGCAGTGCTAGTTCCGGGGGGGGTCAGCCCCAGCATTTT. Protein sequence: CSASSGGGQPQHF.

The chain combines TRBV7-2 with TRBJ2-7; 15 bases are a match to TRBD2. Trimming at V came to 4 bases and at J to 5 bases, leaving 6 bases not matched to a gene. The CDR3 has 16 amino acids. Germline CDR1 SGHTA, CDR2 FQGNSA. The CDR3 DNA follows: TGTGCCAGCAGCTCGTGGACTAGCGGGAGGGACCACGAGCAGTACTTC. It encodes CASSSWTSGRDHEQYF.

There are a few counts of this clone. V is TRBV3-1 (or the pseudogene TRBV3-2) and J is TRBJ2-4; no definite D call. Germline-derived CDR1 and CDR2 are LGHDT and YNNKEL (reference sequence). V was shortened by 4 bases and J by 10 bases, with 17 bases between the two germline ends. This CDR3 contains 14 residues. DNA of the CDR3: TGTGCCAGCAGCCCCGGCGGCAGAGACGTAATTCAGTACTTC. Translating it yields CASSPGGRDVIQYF.

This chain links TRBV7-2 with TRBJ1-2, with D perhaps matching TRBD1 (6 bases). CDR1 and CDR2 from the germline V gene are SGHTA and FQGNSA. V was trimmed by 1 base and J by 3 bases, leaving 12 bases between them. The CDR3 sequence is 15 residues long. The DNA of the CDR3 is TGTGCCAGCAGCTTAGGGGCACAGGGATACTATGGCTACACCTTC. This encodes CASSLGAQGYYGYTF.

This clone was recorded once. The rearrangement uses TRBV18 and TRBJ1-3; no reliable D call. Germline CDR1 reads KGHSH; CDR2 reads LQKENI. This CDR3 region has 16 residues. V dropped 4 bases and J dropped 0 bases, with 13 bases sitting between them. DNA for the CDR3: TGTGCCAGCTCACGATCTGTGGCAGACTCTGGAAACACCATATATTTT. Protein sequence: CASSRSVADSGNTIYF.

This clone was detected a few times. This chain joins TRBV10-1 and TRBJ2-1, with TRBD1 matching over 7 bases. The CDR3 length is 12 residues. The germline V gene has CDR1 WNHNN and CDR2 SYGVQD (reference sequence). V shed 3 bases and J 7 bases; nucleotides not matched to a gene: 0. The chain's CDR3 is CASSEQGNEQFF. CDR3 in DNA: TGCGCCAGCAGTGAACAGGGGAATGAGCAGTTCTTC.

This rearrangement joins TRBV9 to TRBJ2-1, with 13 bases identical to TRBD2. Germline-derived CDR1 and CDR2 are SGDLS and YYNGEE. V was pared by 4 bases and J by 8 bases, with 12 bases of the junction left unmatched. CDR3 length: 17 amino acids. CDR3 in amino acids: CASSPRGTSGNQYEQFF. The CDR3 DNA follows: TGTGCCAGCAGCCCTCGAGGGACTAGCGGGAATCAGTATGAGCAGTTCTTC.

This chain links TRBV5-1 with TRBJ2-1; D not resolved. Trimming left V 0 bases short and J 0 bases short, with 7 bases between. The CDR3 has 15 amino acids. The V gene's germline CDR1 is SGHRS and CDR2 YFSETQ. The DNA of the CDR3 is TGCGCCAGCAGCTTGGTCGCGGACTCCTACAATGAGCAGTTCTTC. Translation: CASSLVADSYNEQFF.

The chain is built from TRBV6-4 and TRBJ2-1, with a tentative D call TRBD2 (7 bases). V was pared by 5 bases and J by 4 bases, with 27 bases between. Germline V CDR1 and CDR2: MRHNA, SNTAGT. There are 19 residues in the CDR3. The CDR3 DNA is TGTGCCAGCAGTCCATCGATAGCGCCCGGGGGGCTAAGTTACAATGAGCAGTTCTTC. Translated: CASSPSIAPGGLSYNEQFF.

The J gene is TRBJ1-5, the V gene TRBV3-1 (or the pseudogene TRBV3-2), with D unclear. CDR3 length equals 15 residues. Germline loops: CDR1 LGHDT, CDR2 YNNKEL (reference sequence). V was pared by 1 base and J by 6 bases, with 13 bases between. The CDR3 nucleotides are TGTGCCAGCAGCCAAGGGGCCGCTGTCGTTCAGCCCCAGCATTTT. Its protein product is CASSQGAAVVQPQHF.

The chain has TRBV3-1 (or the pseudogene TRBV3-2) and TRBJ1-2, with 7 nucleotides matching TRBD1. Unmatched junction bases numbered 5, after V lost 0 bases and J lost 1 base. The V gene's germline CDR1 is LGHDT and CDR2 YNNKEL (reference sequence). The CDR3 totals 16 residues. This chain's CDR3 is CASSQEGQNFNYGYTF. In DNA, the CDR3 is TGTGCCAGCAGCCAAGAGGGACAGAACTTTAACTATGGCTACACCTTC.

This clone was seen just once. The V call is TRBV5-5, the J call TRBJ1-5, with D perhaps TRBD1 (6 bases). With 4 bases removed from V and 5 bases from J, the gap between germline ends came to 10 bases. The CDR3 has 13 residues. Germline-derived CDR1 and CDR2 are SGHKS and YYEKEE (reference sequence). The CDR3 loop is CASSASGDQPQHF. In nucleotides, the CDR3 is TGTGCCAGCAGCGCGTCAGGGGATCAGCCCCAGCATTTT.

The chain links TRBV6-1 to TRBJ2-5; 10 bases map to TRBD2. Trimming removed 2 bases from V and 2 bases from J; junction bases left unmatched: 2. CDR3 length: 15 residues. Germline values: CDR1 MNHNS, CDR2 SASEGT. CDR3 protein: CASSETAGGQETQYF. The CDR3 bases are TGTGCCAGCAGTGAAACAGCGGGAGGGCAAGAGACCCAGTACTTC.

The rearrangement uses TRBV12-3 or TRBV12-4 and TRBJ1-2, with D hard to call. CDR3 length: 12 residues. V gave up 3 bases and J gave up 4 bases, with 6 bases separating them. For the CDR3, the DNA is TGTGCCAGCAGTTTTACGGGCTATGGCTACACCTTC. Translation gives CASSFTGYGYTF.